These 22 T cell receptor beta chains were sequenced from one sample in a study of T cell responses to AZD1222 COVID-19 vaccine. Produced via immunoSEQ multiplex PCR; TCRdb's table is partial and in-frame only. The table has 95,000 to 130,000 clones, about 90% seen once. The sample consisted of peripheral blood, taken on day 0 of AZD1222 vaccination. The receptors shown here come from an adult in good health.

This sequence joins TRBV9 and TRBJ1-2; 8 bases fit TRBD1. The germline V gene encodes CDR1 SGDLS and CDR2 YYNGEE. The CDR3 length is 15 residues. V gave up 4 bases and J gave up 8 bases; unmatched junction bases: 13. CDR3 protein: CASSLTNPGTGGYTF. In nucleotides, the CDR3 is TGTGCCAGCAGCCTAACCAACCCCGGGACAGGAGGCTACACCTTC.

The J gene is TRBJ1-4, the V gene TRBV28; unclear D gene. This CDR3 has 13 residues. CDR1 and CDR2 from the germline V gene are MDHEN and SYDVKM. The V and J ends lost 7 bases and 0 bases respectively, with 6 bases between them. The chain's CDR3 is CASKGATNEKLFF. The CDR3, as DNA: TGTGCCAGCAAGGGAGCAACTAATGAAAAACTGTTTTTT.

The genes are TRBV7-9 and TRBJ1-2; D is possibly TRBD1 (6 bases). In germline, CDR1 is SEHNR, CDR2 FQNEAQ (reference sequence). The CDR3 covers 16 residues. Trimming took 1 base from V and 4 from J, leaving 16 bases between them. CDR3 sequence reads: CASSLDRYGTSYGYTF. The CDR3 DNA reads TGTGCCAGCAGCTTAGATAGATATGGGACATCCTATGGCTACACCTTC. The full variable domain, completed using reference TRBV7-9 and TRBJ1-2, is DTGVSQNPRHKITKRGQNVTFRCDPISEHNRLYWYRQTLGQGPEFLTYFQNEAQLEKSRLLSDRFSAERPKGSFSTLEIQRTEQGDSAMYLCASSLDRYGTSYGYTFGSGTRLTVV.

V and J are TRBV7-2 and TRBJ1-2; D unclear. V dropped 2 bases and J dropped 0 bases, with 10 bases sitting between them. This CDR3 comprises 15 residues. Per germline, CDR1 SGHTA and CDR2 FQGNSA. The CDR3 DNA reads TGTGCCAGCAGCTTAATTCTAGGTACTAACTATGGCTACACCTTC. Protein: CASSLILGTNYGYTF. The variable domain in full, completed from reference TRBV7-2 and TRBJ1-2, reads GAGVSQSPSNKVTEKGKDVELRCDPISGHTALYWYRQSLGQGLEFLIYFQGNSAPDKSGLPSDRFSAERTGGSVSTLTIQRTQQEDSAVYLCASSLILGTNYGYTFGSGTRLTVV.

V usage is TRBV19 and J usage is TRBJ2-1; D remains ambiguous. This CDR3 has 13 residues. The V gene lost 7 bases and the J gene lost 3 bases, with 10 bases spanning the gap. Per the germline V gene, CDR1 is LNHDA and CDR2 is SQIVND (reference sequence). The CDR3 spells CASNVGGYNEQFF. The CDR3 nucleotides read TGTGCCAGTAACGTTGGCGGCTACAATGAGCAGTTCTTC. The full variable domain, completed using reference TRBV19 and TRBJ2-1, is DGGITQSPKYLFRKEGQNVTLSCEQNLNHDAMYWYRQDPGQGLRLIYYSQIVNDFQKGDIAEGYSVSREKKESFPLTVTSAQKNPTAFYLCASNVGGYNEQFFGPGTRLTVL.

The rearrangement uses TRBV5-4 and TRBJ2-1; 13 bases align to TRBD2. Germline CDR1 and CDR2: SGHNT and YYREEE (reference sequence). This CDR3 has 16 amino acids. J was trimmed by 6 bases and V by 3 bases; bases with no gene match: 6. The CDR3 nucleotides read TGTGCCAGCAGCTCCATGACTAGCGGGAGGATCAATGAGCAGTTCTTC. As protein: CASSSMTSGRINEQFF.

This clone was recorded only once. This chain joins TRBV19 and TRBJ2-5; D gene ambiguous. CDR1 LNHDA and CDR2 SQIVND come from the germline V gene (reference sequence). The V end was cut by 6 bases, the J end by 1 base, with 12 bases between. The CDR3 runs 14 residues. CDR3 loop: CASRLTGGQETQYF. CDR3 DNA: TGTGCCAGTAGGCTGACCGGCGGCCAAGAGACCCAGTACTTC. Complete variable domain (other parts from reference TRBV19 and TRBJ2-5): DGGITQSPKYLFRKEGQNVTLSCEQNLNHDAMYWYRQDPGQGLRLIYYSQIVNDFQKGDIAEGYSVSREKKESFPLTVTSAQKNPTAFYLCASRLTGGQETQYFGPGTRLLVL.

The chain is built from TRBV10-3 and TRBJ2-1; 7 bases map to TRBD2. The CDR3 has 16 residues. Germline trimming cut 11 bases from V and 0 bases from J; bases unmatched to any gene: 13. Germline V gives CDR1 ENHRY, CDR2 SYGVKD. The CDR3 spells CALGASGQSSYNEQFF. In DNA, the CDR3 is TGTGCCCTCGGGGCTAGCGGCCAAAGCTCCTACAATGAGCAGTTCTTC.

The chain couples TRBV6-5 to TRBJ2-3, with 12 nucleotides matching TRBD2. The length of the CDR3 is 15 residues. The J segment lost 6 bases and the V segment lost 5 bases, leaving 6 bases of the junction unmatched. In germline, CDR1 is MNHEY, CDR2 SVGAGI. This CDR3 reads CASSQLAGGGDTQYF. The CDR3 bases are TGTGCCAGCAGTCAACTAGCGGGGGGAGGGGATACGCAGTATTTT.

The CDR3 here is CASSLQNTEAFF. The DNA for the CDR3 is TGTGCCAGCAGCTTACAGAACACTGAAGCTTTCTTT. This chain links TRBV7-9 with TRBJ1-1, with D unresolved. V was pared by 2 bases and J by 1 base, with 2 bases between. Germline V gene sequence: CDR1 SEHNR, CDR2 FQNEAQ (reference sequence). The CDR3 runs to 12 residues.

The CDR3 sequence: CASRLAGTGRSNQPQHF. The CDR3 DNA reads as TGTGCCAGCAGATTGGCCGGGACAGGGAGGAGCAATCAGCCCCAGCATTTT. V usage is TRBV28 and J usage is TRBJ1-5; 9 bases map to TRBD1. V shed 6 bases and J 1 base; nucleotides not matched to a gene: 10. Germline CDR1 MDHEN, CDR2 SYDVKM. The CDR3 is made up of 17 amino acids. The full variable domain, rest sourced from reference TRBV28 and TRBJ1-5, is DVKVTQSSRYLVKRTGEKVFLECVQDMDHENMFWYRQDPGLGLRLIYFSYDVKMKEKGDIPEGYSVSREKKERFSLILESASTNQTSMYLCASRLAGTGRSNQPQHFGDGTRLSIL.

This clone was observed a single time. The rearrangement links TRBV5-4 to TRBJ1-4; D remains unclear. Germline V gene sequence: CDR1 SGHNT, CDR2 YYREEE (reference sequence). This CDR3 spans 14 amino acids. Trimming pared 2 bases from V and 8 bases from J, leaving 13 bases between. CDR3 region: CASSLGAGEEKLFF. The DNA of the CDR3 is TGTGCCAGCAGCTTAGGAGCGGGTGAAGAAAAACTGTTTTTT.

The genes are TRBV6-5 and TRBJ2-2; D unclear. V was shortened by 6 bases and J by 0 bases, with 11 bases between the two germline ends. CDR3 length: 15 amino acids. Per the germline V gene, CDR1 is MNHEY and CDR2 is SVGAGI. CDR3 sequence (DNA): TGTGCCAGCAGCTTAAACGGGCCGAACACCGGGGAGCTGTTTTTT. The encoded protein is CASSLNGPNTGELFF.

This chain joins TRBV14 and TRBJ2-2; maybe TRBD2 (5 bases). Germline lookup yields CDR1 SGHDN and CDR2 FVKESK. The CDR3 runs to 14 residues. Deletions cut 2 bases from V and 7 bases from J, with 11 bases between. Written as DNA, the CDR3 is TGTGCCAGCAGCCAAATGGTCGGGATCGGGGAGCTGTTTTTT. It codes for CASSQMVGIGELFF.

V gene TRBV3-1 (or the pseudogene TRBV3-2) combines with J gene TRBJ2-7; the D gene is possibly TRBD1 (5 bases). Germline lookup yields CDR1 LGHDT and CDR2 YNNKEL (reference sequence). CDR3 length: 14 amino acids. With 4 bases removed from V and 1 base from J, the gap between germline ends came to 11 bases. The CDR3: CASSRQPQSYEQYF. The DNA of the CDR3 is TGTGCCAGCAGCCGACAGCCACAATCCTACGAGCAGTACTTC.

The V and J genes are TRBV7-2 and TRBJ2-4; TRBD2 aligns across 9 bases. There are 18 residues in the CDR3. V gave up 3 bases and J gave up 0 bases; unmatched junction bases: 9. Germline V lookup: CDR1 SGHTA, CDR2 FQGNSA. CDR3 sequence (DNA): TGTGCCAGCAGCTTCGGTAGCGGGGGTTCCCTAGCCAAAAACATTCAGTACTTC. This sequence encodes CASSFGSGGSLAKNIQYF.

This rearrangement joins TRBV28 to TRBJ1-1; possible D gene TRBD1, 5 bases. Trimming stripped 4 bases from V and 0 bases from J, with 18 bases between. The germline V gene has CDR1 MDHEN and CDR2 SYDVKM. There are 17 residues in the CDR3. The CDR3 region is CASSSLRGGLLNTEAFF. The CDR3 DNA reads as TGTGCCAGCAGTTCCCTCCGGGGGGGTCTTTTGAACACTGAAGCTTTCTTT.

The chain combines TRBV30 with TRBJ2-3; a possible D gene is TRBD1 (6 bases). The germline gives CDR1 GTSNPN, CDR2 SVGIG (reference sequence). The CDR3 is made up of 15 amino acids. Trimming took off 0 bases at V and 2 bases at J, with 12 bases between the two ends. For the CDR3, the DNA is TGTGCCTGGAGTGTACTGGGACACGTCACAGATACGCAGTATTTT. Translating gives CAWSVLGHVTDTQYF.

This clone was counted a few times. V is TRBV10-3 and J is TRBJ2-7; 11 bases map to TRBD1. Germline V lookup: CDR1 ENHRY, CDR2 SYGVKD. The CDR3 sequence is 14 residues long. The V segment lost 6 bases and the J segment 7 bases; nucleotides outside the gene matches: 8. For the CDR3, the DNA is TGTGCCATCAGCCCGGGACAGGGGGTTACGGAGCAGTACTTC. Its translation: CAISPGQGVTEQYF.

The chain is built from TRBV19 and TRBJ1-5, with 7 bases identical to TRBD1. With V trimmed by 1 base and J by 4 bases, 4 bases remained unmatched. Germline lookup yields CDR1 LNHDA and CDR2 SQIVND (reference sequence). The CDR3 consists of 15 residues. The CDR3: CASSIVDRANQPQHF. The CDR3 bases are TGTGCCAGTAGTATAGTCGACAGGGCTAATCAGCCCCAGCATTTT.

The V call is TRBV7-8, the J call TRBJ1-5; D is undetermined. The CDR3 has 17 amino acids. CDR1 and CDR2 from the germline V gene are SGHVS and FQNEAQ. The germline V and J ends were trimmed by 1 base and 2 bases, with 15 bases remaining between them. The CDR3 protein is CASSLGVRGSGNQPQHF. CDR3 DNA sequence: TGTGCCAGCAGCTTAGGGGTACGGGGAAGTGGCAATCAGCCCCAGCATTTT.

This clone was counted once. The chain carries TRBV7-3 and TRBJ1-2, with D possibly matching TRBD1 (6 bases). The CDR3 length is 14 residues. Germline values: CDR1 SGHTA, CDR2 FQGTGA. The V gene lost 0 bases and the J gene lost 1 base, with 6 bases spanning the gap. In DNA, the CDR3 is TGTGCCAGCAGCTTAACAGGGGGTAACTATGGCTACACCTTC. It encodes CASSLTGGNYGYTF.